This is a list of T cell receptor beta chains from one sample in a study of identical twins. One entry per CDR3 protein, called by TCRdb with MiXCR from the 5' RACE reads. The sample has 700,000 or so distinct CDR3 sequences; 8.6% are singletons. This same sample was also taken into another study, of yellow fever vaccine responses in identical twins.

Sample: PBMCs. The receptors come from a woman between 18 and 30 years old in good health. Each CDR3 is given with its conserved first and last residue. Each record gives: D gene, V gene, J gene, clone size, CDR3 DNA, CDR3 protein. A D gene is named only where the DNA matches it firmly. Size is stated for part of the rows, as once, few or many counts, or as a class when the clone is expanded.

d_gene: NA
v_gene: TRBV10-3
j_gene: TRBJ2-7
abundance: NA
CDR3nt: TGTGCCACCCGGCGGGACACCTCCTACGAGCAGTACTTC
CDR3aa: CATRRDTSYEQYF

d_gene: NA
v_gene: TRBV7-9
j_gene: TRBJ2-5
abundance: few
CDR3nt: TGTGCCAGCAGCTCCTCAGAAGGGGGGGGCGGCTGGGAGACCCAGTACTTC
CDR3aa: CASSSSEGGGGWETQYF

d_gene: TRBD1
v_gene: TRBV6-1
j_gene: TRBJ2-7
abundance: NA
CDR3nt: TGTGCCAGCAGTGAACAGGGGGCCATCTACGAGCAGTACTTC
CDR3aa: CASSEQGAIYEQYF

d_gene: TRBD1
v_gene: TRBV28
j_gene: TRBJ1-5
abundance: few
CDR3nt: TGTGCCAGCAGGCGGACAGGGGGGGGCAATCAGCCCCAGCATTTT
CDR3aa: CASRRTGGGNQPQHF

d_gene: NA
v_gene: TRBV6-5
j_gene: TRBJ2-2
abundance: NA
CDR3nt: TGTGCCAGCGGGACGAACACCGGGGAGCTGTTTTTT
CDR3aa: CASGTNTGELFF

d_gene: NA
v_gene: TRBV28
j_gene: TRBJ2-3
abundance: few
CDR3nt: TGTGCCAGCAGTTTATTTGCGGGGGCCCCAATGTATCAGTATTTT
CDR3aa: CASSLFAGAPMYQYF

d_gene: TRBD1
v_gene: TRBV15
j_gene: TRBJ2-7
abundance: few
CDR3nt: TGTGCCACCAGCAGAGGACTGGGACAGGGTCTCTACGAGCAGTACTTC
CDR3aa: CATSRGLGQGLYEQYF

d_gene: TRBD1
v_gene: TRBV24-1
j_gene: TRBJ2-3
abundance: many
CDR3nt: TGTGCCACCAGTGATCCTTCCGGGACAGGGTTCGCAGATACGCAGTATTTT
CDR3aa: CATSDPSGTGFADTQYF

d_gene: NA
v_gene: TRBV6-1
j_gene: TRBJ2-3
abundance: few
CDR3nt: TGTGCCAGCAGCCGGGGACTCGCTTCTAGCACAGATACGCAGTATTTT
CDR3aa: CASSRGLASSTDTQYF

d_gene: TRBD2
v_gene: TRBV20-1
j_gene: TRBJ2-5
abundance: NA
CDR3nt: TGCAGTGCTAGTCGGACTAGCGGGGAAGAGACCCAGTACTTC
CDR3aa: CSASRTSGEETQYF

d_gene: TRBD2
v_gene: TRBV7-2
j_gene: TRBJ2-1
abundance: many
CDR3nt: TGTGCCAGCAGCCCGGGACTAGCGGGGAATGAGCAGTTCTTC
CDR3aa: CASSPGLAGNEQFF

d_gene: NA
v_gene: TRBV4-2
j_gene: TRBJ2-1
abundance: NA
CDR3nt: TGTGCCAGCAGCCCCACTTTTTTTACAGGGAACTCCTACAATGAGCAGTTCTTC
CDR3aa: CASSPTFFTGNSYNEQFF

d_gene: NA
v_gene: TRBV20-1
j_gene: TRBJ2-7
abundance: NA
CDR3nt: TGCAGTGCTAGGAGGGCGTCAGGGCATTACGAGCAGTACTTC
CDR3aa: CSARRASGHYEQYF

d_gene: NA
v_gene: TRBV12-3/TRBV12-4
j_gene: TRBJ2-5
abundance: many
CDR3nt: TGTGCCAGCAGTCCCCCCGGGGTGGAGACCCAGTACTTC
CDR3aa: CASSPPGVETQYF

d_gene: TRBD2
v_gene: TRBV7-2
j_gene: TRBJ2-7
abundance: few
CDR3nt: TGTGCCAGCAGCTTAAGGTTAGCGGGGGGGACCTACGAGCAGTACTTC
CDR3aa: CASSLRLAGGTYEQYF

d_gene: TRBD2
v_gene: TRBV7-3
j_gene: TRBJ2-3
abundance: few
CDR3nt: TGTGCCAGCAGCTTAACAGGGCTAGCGGGGGGGCCTAGCACAGATACGCAGTATTTT
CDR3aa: CASSLTGLAGGPSTDTQYF

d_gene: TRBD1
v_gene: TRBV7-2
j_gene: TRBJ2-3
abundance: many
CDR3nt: TGTGCCAGCAGCTCAGACAGGGTTTTAGGCACAGATACGCAGTATTTT
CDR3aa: CASSSDRVLGTDTQYF

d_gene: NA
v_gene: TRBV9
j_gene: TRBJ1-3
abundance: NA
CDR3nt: TGTGCCAGCAGCGGGGGAGACACCATATATTTT
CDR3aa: CASSGGDTIYF

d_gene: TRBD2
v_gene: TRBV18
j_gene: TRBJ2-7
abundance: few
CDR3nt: TGTGCCAGCTCAGTTGGACTAGCAGACGTCTCGGAGCAGTACTTC
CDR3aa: CASSVGLADVSEQYF

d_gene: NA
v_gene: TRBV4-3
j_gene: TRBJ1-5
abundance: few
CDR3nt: TGCGCCAGCAGCCAAGAAAGGGGGATACAGCCCCAGCATTTT
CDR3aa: CASSQERGIQPQHF

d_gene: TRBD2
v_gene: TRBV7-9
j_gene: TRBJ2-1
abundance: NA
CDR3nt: TGTGCCAGCACCCCTACTAGCGGGGCATACAATGAGCAGTTCTTC
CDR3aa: CASTPTSGAYNEQFF

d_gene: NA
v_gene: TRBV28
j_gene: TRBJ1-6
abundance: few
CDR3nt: TGTGCCAGCAGTGCCGTGGGTTGGCAGACTTCACCCCTCCACTTT
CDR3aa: CASSAVGWQTSPLHF

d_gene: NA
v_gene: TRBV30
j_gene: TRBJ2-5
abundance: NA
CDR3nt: TGTGCCTGGAGTAGGGACATGCAAGAGACCCAGTACTTC
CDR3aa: CAWSRDMQETQYF

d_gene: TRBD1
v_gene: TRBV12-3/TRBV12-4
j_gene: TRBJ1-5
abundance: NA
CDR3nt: TGTGCCAGCAGCTCCCCAGGGGGCGGCAATCAGCCCCAGCATTTT
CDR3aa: CASSSPGGGNQPQHF

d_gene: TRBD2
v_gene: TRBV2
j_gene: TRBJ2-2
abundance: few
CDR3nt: TGTGCCAGCAGGGACACGGGGGGGGCCGGGGAGCTGTTTTTT
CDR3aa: CASRDTGGAGELFF

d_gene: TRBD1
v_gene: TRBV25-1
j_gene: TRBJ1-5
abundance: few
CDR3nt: TGTGCCAGCCGACCTCAGGGGGCCAATCAGCCCCAGCATTTT
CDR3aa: CASRPQGANQPQHF

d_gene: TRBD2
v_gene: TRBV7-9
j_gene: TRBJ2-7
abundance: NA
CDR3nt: TGTGCCAGCAGCCACCTTGGCGGGGGACTCTACGAGCAGTACTTC
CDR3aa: CASSHLGGGLYEQYF

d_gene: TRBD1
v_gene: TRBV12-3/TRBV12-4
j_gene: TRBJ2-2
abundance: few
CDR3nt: TGTGCCAGCAGTTTAGGGGTATTTGACAGGGGGTCGGACACCGGGGAGCTGTTTTTT
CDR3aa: CASSLGVFDRGSDTGELFF

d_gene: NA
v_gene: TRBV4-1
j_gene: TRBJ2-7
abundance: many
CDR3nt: TGCGCCAGCAGCCAAGGGACAGTCAAAACCTACGAGCAGTACTTC
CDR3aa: CASSQGTVKTYEQYF

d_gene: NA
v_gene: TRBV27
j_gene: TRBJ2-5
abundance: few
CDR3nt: TGTGCCAGCAGTTACGAGGGGCGGGAGACCCAGTACTTC
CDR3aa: CASSYEGRETQYF

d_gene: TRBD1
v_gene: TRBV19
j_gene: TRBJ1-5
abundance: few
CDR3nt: TGTGCCAGTAGGCGACAGGGGGCAGGTCGTAATCAGCCCCAGCATTTT
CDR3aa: CASRRQGAGRNQPQHF

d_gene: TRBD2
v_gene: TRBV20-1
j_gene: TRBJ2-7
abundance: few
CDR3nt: TGCAGTGCTAGAGAACTAGCGGGTTCCTACGAGCAGTACTTC
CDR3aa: CSARELAGSYEQYF

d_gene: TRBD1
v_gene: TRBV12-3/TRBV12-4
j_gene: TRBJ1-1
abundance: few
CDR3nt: TGTGCCAGCAGGATCTCAGGGGGCACTGAAGCTTTCTTT
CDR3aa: CASRISGGTEAFF

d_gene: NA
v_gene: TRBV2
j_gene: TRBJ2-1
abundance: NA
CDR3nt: TGTGCCAGCAGTGAGGTGATCTCCTACAATGAGCAGTTCTTC
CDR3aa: CASSEVISYNEQFF

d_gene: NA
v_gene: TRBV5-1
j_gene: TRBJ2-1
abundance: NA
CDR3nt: TGCGCCAGCAGCGAGGATGCAGGGTACAATGAGCAGTTCTTC
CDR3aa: CASSEDAGYNEQFF

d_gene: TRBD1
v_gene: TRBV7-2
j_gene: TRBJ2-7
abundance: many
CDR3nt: TGTGCCAGCAGCTTAGGCGGGACAGGATCTTCCTACGAGCAGTACTTC
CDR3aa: CASSLGGTGSSYEQYF

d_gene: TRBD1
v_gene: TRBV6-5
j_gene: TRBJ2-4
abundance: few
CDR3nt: TGTGCCAGCAGTTACCCCTCCGACAGGGGCAAAAACATTCAGTACTTC
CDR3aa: CASSYPSDRGKNIQYF

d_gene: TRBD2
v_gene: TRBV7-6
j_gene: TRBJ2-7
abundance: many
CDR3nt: TGTGCCAGCAGCAACCCGGGAGGTGGGAACTACGAGCAGTACTTC
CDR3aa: CASSNPGGGNYEQYF

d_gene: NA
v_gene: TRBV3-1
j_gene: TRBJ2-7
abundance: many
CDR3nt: TGTGCCAGCAGCCAATCCATGGGCGGCCGTTCCGGGTTCGAGCAGTACTTC
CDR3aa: CASSQSMGGRSGFEQYF

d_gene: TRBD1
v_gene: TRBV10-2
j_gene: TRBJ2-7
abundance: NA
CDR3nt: TGCGCCAGCATCAAAGGGGACAGGGGGTTCCCCTCTTTCTACGAGCAGTACTTC
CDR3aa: CASIKGDRGFPSFYEQYF

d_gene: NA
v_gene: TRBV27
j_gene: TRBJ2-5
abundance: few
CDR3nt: TGTGCCAGCAGTTTACGGCCGGATTCGATGGAGACCCAGTACTTC
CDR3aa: CASSLRPDSMETQYF

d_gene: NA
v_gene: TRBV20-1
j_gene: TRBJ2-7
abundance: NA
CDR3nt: TGCAGTGCTAGATTCGGACCCTACGAGCAGTACTTC
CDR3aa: CSARFGPYEQYF

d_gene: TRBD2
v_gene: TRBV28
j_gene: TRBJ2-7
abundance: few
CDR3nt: TGTGCCAGCAGCCCAAGTAGACTAGCGGGGCTCTACGAGCAGTACTTC
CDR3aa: CASSPSRLAGLYEQYF

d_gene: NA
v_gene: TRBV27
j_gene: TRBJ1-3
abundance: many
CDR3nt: TGTGCCAGCAGTTTATCAGGGGCTGGAAACACCATATATTTT
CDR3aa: CASSLSGAGNTIYF

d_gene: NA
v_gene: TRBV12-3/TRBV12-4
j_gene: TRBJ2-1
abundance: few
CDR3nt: TGTGCCAGCACACAGGGAATGGGGGCCAATGAGCAGTTCTTC
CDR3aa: CASTQGMGANEQFF

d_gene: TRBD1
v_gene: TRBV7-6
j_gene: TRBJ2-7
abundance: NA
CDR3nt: TGTGCCAGCAGCCCCGACAGGGAGCTAGACGAGCAGTATTTC
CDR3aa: CASSPDRELDEQYF

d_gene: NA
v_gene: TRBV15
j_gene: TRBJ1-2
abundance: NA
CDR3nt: TGTGCCACCAGCCCTGCCACGGAGGTCGGCTACACCTTC
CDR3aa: CATSPATEVGYTF

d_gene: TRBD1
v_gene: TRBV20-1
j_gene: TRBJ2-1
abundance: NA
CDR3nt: TGCAGTGCGAGGACAGGGTATAACAATGAGCAGTTCTTC
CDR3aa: CSARTGYNNEQFF

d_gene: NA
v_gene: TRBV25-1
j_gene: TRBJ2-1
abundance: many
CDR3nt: TGTGCCAGCAGTGAATATTCCGCTAGAGAGCAGTTCTTC
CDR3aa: CASSEYSAREQFF

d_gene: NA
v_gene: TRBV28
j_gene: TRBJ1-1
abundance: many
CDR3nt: TGTGCCAGCAGGCAGGGGCGGGGACGGCAGAACACTGAAGCTTTCTTT
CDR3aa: CASRQGRGRQNTEAFF

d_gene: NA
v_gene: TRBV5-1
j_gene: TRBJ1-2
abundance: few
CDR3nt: TGCGCCAGCAGCTTGCAGACAGAACTGTATGGCTACACCTTC
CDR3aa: CASSLQTELYGYTF

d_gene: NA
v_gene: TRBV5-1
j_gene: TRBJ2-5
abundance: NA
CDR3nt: TGCGCCAGCAGCCCTACGATCTTTGGAAACAGTTTCCAAGAGACCCAGTACTTC
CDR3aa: CASSPTIFGNSFQETQYF

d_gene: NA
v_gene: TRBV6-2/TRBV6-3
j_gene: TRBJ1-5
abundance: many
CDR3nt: TGTGCCAGCAGGTGGGGGAATCAGCCCCAGCATTTT
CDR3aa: CASRWGNQPQHF

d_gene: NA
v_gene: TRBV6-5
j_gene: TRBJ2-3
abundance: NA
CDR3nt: TGTGCCAGCAGTTACGAGGGGGGCACAGATACGCAGTATTTT
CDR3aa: CASSYEGGTDTQYF

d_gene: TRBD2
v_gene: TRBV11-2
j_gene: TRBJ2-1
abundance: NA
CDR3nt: TGTGCCACCAGCGGAGCTAGCGGATTTTACAATGAGCAGTTCTTC
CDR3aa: CATSGASGFYNEQFF

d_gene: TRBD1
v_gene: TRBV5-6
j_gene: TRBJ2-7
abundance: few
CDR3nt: TGTGCCAGCAGCTCCCCGGACAGGGGTTTCTACGAGCAGTACTTC
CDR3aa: CASSSPDRGFYEQYF

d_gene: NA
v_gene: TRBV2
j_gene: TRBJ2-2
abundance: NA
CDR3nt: TGTGCCAGCAGTGTTCTGAATAGCGATGTCGGGGAGCTGTTTTTT
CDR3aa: CASSVLNSDVGELFF

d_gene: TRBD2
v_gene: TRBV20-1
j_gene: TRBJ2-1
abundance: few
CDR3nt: TGCAGTGCTTTCTCACTAGCGGGTGACTCCTACAATGAGCAGTTCTTC
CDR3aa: CSAFSLAGDSYNEQFF